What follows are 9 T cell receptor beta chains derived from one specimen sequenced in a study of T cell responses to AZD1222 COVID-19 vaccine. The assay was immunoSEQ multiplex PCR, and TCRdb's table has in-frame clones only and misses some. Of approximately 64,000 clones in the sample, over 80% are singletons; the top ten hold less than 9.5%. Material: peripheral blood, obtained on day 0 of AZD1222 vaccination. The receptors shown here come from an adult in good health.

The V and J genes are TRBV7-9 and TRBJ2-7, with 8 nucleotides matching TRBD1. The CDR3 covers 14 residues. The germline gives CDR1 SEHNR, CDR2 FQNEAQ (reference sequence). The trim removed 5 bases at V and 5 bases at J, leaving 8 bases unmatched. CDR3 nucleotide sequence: TGTGCCAGCAGCAAGGACAGGGTCGGGAACGAGCAGTACTTC. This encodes CASSKDRVGNEQYF.

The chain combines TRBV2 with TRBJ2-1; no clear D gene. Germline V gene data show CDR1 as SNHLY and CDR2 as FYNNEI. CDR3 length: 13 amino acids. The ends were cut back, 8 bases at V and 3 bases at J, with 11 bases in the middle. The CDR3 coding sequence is TGTGCCAGCCACCCGACTCTCTACAATGAGCAGTTCTTC. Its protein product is CASHPTLYNEQFF.

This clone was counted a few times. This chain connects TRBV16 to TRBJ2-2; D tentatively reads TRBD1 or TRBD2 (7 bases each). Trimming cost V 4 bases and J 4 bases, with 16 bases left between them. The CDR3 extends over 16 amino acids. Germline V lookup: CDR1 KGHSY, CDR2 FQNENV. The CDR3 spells CASSRGGQLGTGELFF. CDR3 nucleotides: TGTGCCAGCAGCCGCGGGGGACAGCTTGGCACCGGGGAGCTGTTTTTT.

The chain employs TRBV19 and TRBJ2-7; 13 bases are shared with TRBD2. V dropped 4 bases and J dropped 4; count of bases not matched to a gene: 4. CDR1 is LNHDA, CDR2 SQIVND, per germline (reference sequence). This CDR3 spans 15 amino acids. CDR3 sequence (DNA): TGTGCCAGTAGTACGGGACTAGCGGGGTCTTACGAGCAGTACTTC. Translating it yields CASSTGLAGSYEQYF.

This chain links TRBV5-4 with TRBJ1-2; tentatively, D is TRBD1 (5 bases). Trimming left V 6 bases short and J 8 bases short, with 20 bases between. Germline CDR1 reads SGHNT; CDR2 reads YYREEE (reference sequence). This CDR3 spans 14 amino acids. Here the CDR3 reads CASTSSNRGAGYTF. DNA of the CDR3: TGTGCCAGCACCTCCTCAAATCGGGGCGCGGGCTACACCTTC.

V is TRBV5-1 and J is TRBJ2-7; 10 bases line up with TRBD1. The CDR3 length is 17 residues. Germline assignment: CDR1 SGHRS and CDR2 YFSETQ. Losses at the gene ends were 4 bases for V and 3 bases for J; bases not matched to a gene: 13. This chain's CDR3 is CASSQTGGAVRIYEQYF. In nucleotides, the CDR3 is TGCGCCAGCAGCCAGACAGGGGGCGCGGTGCGAATCTACGAGCAGTACTTC.

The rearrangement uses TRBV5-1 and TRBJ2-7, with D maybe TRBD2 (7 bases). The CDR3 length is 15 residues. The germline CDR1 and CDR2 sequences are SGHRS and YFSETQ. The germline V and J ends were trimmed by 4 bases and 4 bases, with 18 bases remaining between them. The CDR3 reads CASSPRGGGLYEQYF. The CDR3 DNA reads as TGCGCCAGCAGCCCACGTGGCGGGGGCCTTTACGAGCAGTACTTC. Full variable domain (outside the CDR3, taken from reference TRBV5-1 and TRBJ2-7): KAGVTQTPRYLIKTRGQQVTLSCSPISGHRSVSWYQQTPGQGLQFLFEYFSETQRNKGNFPGRFSGRQFSNSRSEMNVSTLELGDSALYLCASSPRGGGLYEQYFGPGTRLTVT.

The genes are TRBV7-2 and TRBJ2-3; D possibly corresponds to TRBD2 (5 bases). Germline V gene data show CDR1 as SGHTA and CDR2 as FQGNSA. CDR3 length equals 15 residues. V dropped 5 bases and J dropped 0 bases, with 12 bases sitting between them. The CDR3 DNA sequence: TGTGCCAGCAGCGTCAGCGGTTCTAGCACAGATACGCAGTATTTT. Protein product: CASSVSGSSTDTQYF.

CDR3 DNA sequence: TGTGCCTGGAGTGAGTCGTCCGATGAGCAGTTCTTC. The encoded protein is CAWSESSDEQFF. This chain uses TRBV30 with TRBJ2-1; D call uncertain. Germline V CDR1 and CDR2: GTSNPN, SVGIG (reference sequence). This CDR3 comprises 12 residues. V dropped 1 base and J dropped 8 bases, with 9 bases sitting between them.